These T cell receptor beta chains were read from a single sample in a study of blood T cells in healthy people across ages. Each CDR3 protein is one row after TCRdb ran MiXCR on the 5' RACE reads. The sample lists 800,000 or so distinct CDR3 sequences; roughly 25% were seen once. These records were also assigned to another study, of T cells of mothers and their children.

Source material: blood. These receptors were collected from a boy aged 5-17 years in good health. Both conserved end residues are part of each CDR3. Fields, in order: CDR3 length, clone size, V gene, J gene, D gene, CDR3 protein, CDR3 DNA. The D gene is left open where the match is weak. Rows may omit the clone size; those that give it use once, few, many or a size class.

>13|-|TRBV27|TRBJ1-1|TRBD1
CASSYQGVGEAFF
TGTGCCAGCAGTTATCAGGGGGTGGGTGAAGCTTTCTTT
>11|-|TRBV20-1|TRBJ2-3|-
CSATEGDTQYF
TGCAGTGCTACCGAGGGTGATACGCAGTATTTT
>13|few|TRBV20-1|TRBJ2-7|TRBD1
CSVPGQGGYEQYF
TGCAGTGTCCCGGGACAGGGTGGCTACGAGCAGTACTTC
>14|few|TRBV7-9|TRBJ2-1|-
CASSRGFSYNEQFF
TGTGCCAGCAGCCGTGGCTTCTCCTACAATGAGCAGTTCTTC
>17|-|TRBV5-1|TRBJ2-5|-
CASSLAGASTPRETQYF
TGCGCCAGCAGCTTGGCAGGGGCTAGCACCCCAAGGGAGACCCAGTACTTC
>15|-|TRBV7-3|TRBJ2-5|TRBD1
CASSPISGGQETQYF
TGTGCCAGCAGCCCAATTTCAGGGGGTCAAGAGACCCAGTACTTC
>13|few|TRBV5-1|TRBJ2-1|-
CASTPRNNNEQFF
TGCGCCAGCACCCCAAGGAACAACAATGAGCAGTTCTTC
>16|-|TRBV6-2/TRBV6-3|TRBJ2-5|-
CASSAPGADPQETQYF
TGTGCCAGCAGCGCCCCCGGGGCAGATCCGCAGGAGACCCAGTACTTC
>13|many|TRBV7-9|TRBJ2-5|-
CASSPGREETQYF
TGTGCCAGCAGTCCCGGACGGGAAGAGACCCAGTACTTC
>14|-|TRBV6-2/TRBV6-3|TRBJ1-6|TRBD1
CASSPDRWYSPLHF
TGTGCCAGCAGTCCGGACAGGTGGTATTCACCCCTCCACTTT
>17|-|TRBV7-2|TRBJ2-6|TRBD1
CASSLLGGAGGANVLTF
TGTGCCAGCAGCTTATTAGGGGGCGCAGGAGGGGCCAACGTCCTGACTTTC
>12|few|TRBV9|TRBJ1-1|-
CASSVEFGQAFF
TGTGCCAGCAGCGTAGAGTTCGGGCAGGCTTTCTTT
>17|-|TRBV14|TRBJ2-6|TRBD1
CASSPTGTGYGANVLTF
TGTGCCAGCAGCCCGACCGGGACAGGGTACGGGGCCAACGTCCTGACTTTC
>14|-|TRBV6-2/TRBV6-3|TRBJ2-1|TRBD2
CASSVAGWAIEQFF
TGTGCCAGCAGCGTAGCGGGGTGGGCGATCGAGCAGTTCTTC
>16|-|TRBV20-1|TRBJ2-7|TRBD2
CSARGYAASGTGEQYF
TGCAGTGCTAGAGGGTATGCGGCTAGCGGGACTGGGGAGCAGTACTTC
>12|many|TRBV6-5|TRBJ1-1|-
CASSAVDTEAFF
TGTGCCAGCAGCGCGGTGGACACTGAAGCTTTCTTT
>14|-|TRBV10-2|TRBJ2-1|TRBD2
CASSDLAGFNEQFF
TGCGCCAGCAGTGATTTAGCGGGGTTCAATGAGCAGTTCTTC
>15|-|TRBV6-5|TRBJ2-5|TRBD1
CASSTPTGVRETQYF
TGCGCCAGCAGTACCCCGACAGGGGTTAGAGAGACCCAGTACTTC
>18|-|TRBV11-1|TRBJ2-2|TRBD1
CASSQDRDRVLPNGELFF
TGTGCCAGCAGCCAAGACCGGGACAGGGTTCTGCCGAACGGGGAGCTGTTTTTT
>14|few|TRBV29-1|TRBJ2-3|-
CSTRSGISTDTQYF
TGCAGCACTCGGAGCGGAATTAGCACAGATACGCAGTATTTT
>15|-|TRBV7-9|TRBJ2-1|-
CASSFPDSRGNEQFF
TGTGCCAGCAGCTTCCCGGACAGTCGGGGGAATGAGCAGTTCTTC
>14|few|TRBV20-1|TRBJ2-7|TRBD1
CSAREQTGAYEQYF
TGCAGTGCTAGAGAACAGACAGGGGCCTACGAGCAGTACTTC
>14|few|TRBV20-1|TRBJ1-2|-
CSARAPGANYGYTF
TGCAGTGCTAGAGCCCCCGGGGCTAACTATGGCTACACCTTC
>15|-|TRBV4-2|TRBJ1-2|-
CASSQLIDPGYGYTF
TGTGCCAGCAGCCAATTAATAGATCCCGGGTATGGCTACACCTTC
>16|few|TRBV14|TRBJ1-1|TRBD1
CASSPGGQPLNTEAFF
TGTGCCAGCAGCCCCGGGGGACAGCCCCTGAACACTGAAGCTTTCTTT
>13|few|TRBV7-2|TRBJ1-2|-
CASSPRVGYGYTF
TGTGCCAGCAGCCCCCGAGTGGGCTATGGCTACACCTTC
>16|few|TRBV7-2|TRBJ2-7|TRBD2
CASSLRFLSGSYEQYF
TGTGCCAGCAGCTTAAGGTTTTTGAGCGGGAGTTACGAGCAGTACTTC
>14|few|TRBV28|TRBJ2-7|TRBD1
CASSAGQGRYEQYF
TGTGCCAGCAGTGCGGGACAGGGTAGATACGAGCAGTACTTC
>15|few|TRBV12-3/TRBV12-4|TRBJ2-3|-
CASRLGQTSTDTQYF
TGTGCCAGCAGACTCGGACAGACTAGCACAGATACGCAGTATTTT
>15|-|TRBV3-1|TRBJ2-1|TRBD2
CASSTRTSGSNEQFF
TGTGCCAGCAGCACCCGGACTAGCGGGAGCAATGAGCAGTTCTTC
>17|-|TRBV5-8|TRBJ2-1|TRBD2
CANSLELAGSPYNEQFF
TGTGCCAACAGCTTGGAGTTAGCGGGATCCCCCTACAATGAGCAGTTCTTC